This T cell receptor (beta chain) was retrieved from a study of technical replicates of blood from a few donors. The protocol was immunoSEQ multiplex PCR, while the TCRdb copy is restricted to in-frame clones and leaves out a portion. The sample yields tens of thousands of clones, roughly nine tenths seen once. This CDR3 is built from 15 residues. Germline CDR1 reads KGHSH; CDR2 reads LQKENI. Trimming at V came to 3 bases and at J to 5 bases, leaving 7 bases not matched to a gene. The receptor's source is a human donor in good health. Some clones in this sample may be carry-over from other donors' samples. The source material was PBMCs. The chain carries TRBV18 and TRBJ2-7; 10 positions match TRBD2. The CDR3 region is CASSPEAGGHHEQYF. The DNA for the CDR3 is TGTGCCAGCTCACCCGAAGCGGGGGGGCATCACGAGCAGTACTTC. Full variable domain (remainder filled in from reference TRBV18 and TRBJ2-7): NAGVMQNPRHLVRRRGQEARLRCSPMKGHSHVYWYRQLPEEGLKFMVYLQKENIIDESGMPKERFSAEFPKEGPSILRIQQVVRGDSAAYFCASSPEAGGHHEQYFGPGTRLTVT.